The 16 T cell receptor beta chains below all came from one sample that was sequenced in a study of blood T cell repertoires in COVID-19 (dated by TCRdb to the early 2020s). To prepare the library, the immunoSEQ multiplex PCR assay was applied. TCRdb took this table from immuneACCESS and kept in-frame rearrangements with V and J called. Such tables lack part of the clones; where checked against another copy, unresolved V genes explain under half of the gap, and the rest is unexplained. Recorded for this sample are some 170,000 clones; roughly 87% of them occurred a single time. The ten most abundant clones make up 1% to 1.5% of the sample. Sequencing was performed on PBMCs or T cells enriched from blood (not recorded which). All receptors come from a human donor with acute COVID-19. The donor label of this sample is uncertain.

CDR3 DNA sequence: TGCGCCAGCAGCCCCTCGAGACGGAGGGGAGATGAGCAGTTCTTC. Translation: CASSPSRRRGDEQFF. This sequence joins TRBV5-1 and TRBJ2-1; D possibly corresponds to TRBD2 (6 bases). The V and J ends lost 4 bases and 8 bases respectively, with 19 bases between them. The length of the CDR3 is 15 residues. Looked up from germline, CDR1 is SGHRS and CDR2 is YFSETQ.

The rearrangement uses TRBV30 and TRBJ1-1, with D hard to call. Germline CDR1 reads GTSNPN; CDR2 reads SVGIG (reference sequence). The CDR3 sequence is 11 residues long. Trimming took 6 bases from V and 2 from J, leaving 7 bases between them. CDR3 sequence reads: CACRHNTEAFF. The CDR3 nucleotides are TGTGCCTGCAGACACAACACTGAAGCTTTCTTT. Supplemented by reference TRBV30 and TRBJ1-1, the full variable domain reads SQTIHQWPATLVQPVGSPLSLECTVEGTSNPNLYWYRQAAGRGLQLLFYSVGIGQISSEVPQNLSASRPQDRQFILSSKKLLLSDSGFYLCACRHNTEAFFGQGTRLTVV.

This chain uses TRBV19 with TRBJ2-7, with TRBD2 matching 12 bases. V lost 7 bases and J lost 4; bases outside the gene matches: 8. The CDR3 spans 15 residues. Looked up from germline, CDR1 is LNHDA and CDR2 is SQIVND (reference sequence). In nucleotides, the CDR3 is TGTGCCAGTACCTCGACTAGCGGGGGCCGTTACGAGCAGTACTTC. It translates to CASTSTSGGRYEQYF.

The gene calls are TRBV12-5 and TRBJ1-1; TRBD1 matches 7 bases. V shed 4 bases, J shed 6 bases, and the junction held 8 bases outside the gene matches. The CDR3 spans 14 residues. Germline loops: CDR1 LGHNT, CDR2 FRNRAP. CDR3 sequence: CASGSSSQGSEAFF. The CDR3 DNA reads TGTGCTAGTGGTTCCTCCTCACAGGGGTCTGAAGCTTTCTTT.

The chain is built from TRBV7-2 and TRBJ2-7; TRBD2 matches 8 bases. The CDR3 consists of 15 residues. V lost 4 bases to trimming and J lost 4 bases; unmatched junction nucleotides: 9. The germline V gene encodes CDR1 SGHTA and CDR2 FQGNSA. CDR3 DNA sequence: TGTGCCAGCAGCTCTGCTGGCGGGGGGCGGTACGAGCAGTACTTC. This codes for CASSSAGGGRYEQYF.

The chain has TRBV5-1 and TRBJ2-7; tentatively, D is TRBD1 (5 bases). The germline V and J ends were trimmed by 0 bases and 0 bases, with 7 bases remaining between them. Germline CDR1 SGHRS, CDR2 YFSETQ. The CDR3 spans 14 residues. CDR3 loop: CASSLVQGSYEQYF. The DNA of the CDR3 is TGCGCCAGCAGCTTGGTTCAGGGCTCCTACGAGCAGTACTTC.

In its sample, this clone was seen once. The rearrangement uses TRBV18 and TRBJ2-1, with D perhaps TRBD2 (6 bases). Trimming pared 2 bases from V and 5 bases from J, leaving 13 bases between. Germline CDR1 and CDR2: KGHSH and LQKENI. This CDR3 is built from 15 residues. The CDR3 bases are TGTGCCAGCTCACCAATGGAGGGGACCCACAATGAGCAGTTCTTC. Residues: CASSPMEGTHNEQFF.

The J gene is TRBJ1-2, the V gene TRBV11-2; 8 positions match TRBD1. The CDR3 is 14 amino acids. Per the germline V gene, CDR1 is SGHAT and CDR2 is FQNNGV. J lost 5 bases, V lost 1 base, and 3 bases had no gene match. CDR3 sequence (DNA): TGTGCCAGCAGCTTAGCAGGGGGCGATTATGGCTACACCTTC. It codes for CASSLAGGDYGYTF.

V is TRBV4-1 and J is TRBJ1-3; 9 bases map to TRBD1. J lost 4 bases, V lost 6 bases, and 7 bases had no gene match. Germline V lookup: CDR1 MGHRA, CDR2 YSYEKL. This CDR3 spans 15 amino acids. CDR3 nucleotide sequence: TGCGCCAGCAGTCACACAACAGGGGGCGGAAACACCATATATTTT. Residues: CASSHTTGGGNTIYF.

V gene TRBV30 combines with J gene TRBJ1-2; D uncertain. Trimming took 2 bases from V and 4 from J, leaving 14 bases between them. From germline, CDR1 is GTSNPN and CDR2 SVGIG (reference sequence). The CDR3 contains 14 residues. The chain's CDR3 is CAWSSDRRLYGYTF. CDR3 sequence (DNA): TGTGCCTGGAGTAGCGACCGAAGACTCTATGGCTACACCTTC. Supplemented by reference TRBV30 and TRBJ1-2, the full variable domain reads SQTIHQWPATLVQPVGSPLSLECTVEGTSNPNLYWYRQAAGRGLQLLFYSVGIGQISSEVPQNLSASRPQDRQFILSSKKLLLSDSGFYLCAWSSDRRLYGYTFGSGTRLTVV.

V usage is TRBV4-1 and J usage is TRBJ1-3; the D gene is possibly TRBD1 (5 bases). V lost 0 bases, J lost 0 bases, and 15 bases lay in between. The germline gives CDR1 MGHRA, CDR2 YSYEKL. The CDR3 loop spans 18 amino acids. The CDR3 DNA follows: TGCGCCAGCAGCCAAGAATCCAACCCCAGGGCCTCTGGAAACACCATATATTTT. It specifies CASSQESNPRASGNTIYF.

This chain links TRBV5-4 with TRBJ1-1; unclear D gene. The CDR3 is 15 amino acids. Germline CDR1 is SGHNT and CDR2 is YYREEE (reference sequence). V was clipped by 4 bases and J by 3 bases, with 16 bases between them. The chain's CDR3 is CASSPPQVRDTEAFF. CDR3 bases: TGTGCCAGCAGCCCCCCCCAGGTGCGGGACACTGAAGCTTTCTTT.

This chain uses TRBV5-8 with TRBJ1-3; D not resolved. Germline CDR1 reads SGHTS; CDR2 reads YDEGEE. The CDR3 is made up of 17 amino acids. Trimming removed 0 bases from V and 2 bases from J, with 15 bases in between. The chain's CDR3 is CASSLARRSDAGNTIYF. DNA of the CDR3: TGTGCCAGCAGCTTGGCCCGCAGGTCCGATGCTGGAAACACCATATATTTT.

The gene calls are TRBV9 and TRBJ1-1; D is undetermined. CDR1 and CDR2 (germline): SGDLS, YYNGEE. This CDR3 contains 13 residues. The V gene lost 4 bases and the J gene lost 4 bases, with 11 bases spanning the gap. This CDR3 reads CASSPEPSTEAFF. The CDR3 DNA follows: TGTGCCAGCAGCCCTGAACCGAGCACTGAAGCTTTCTTT.

V usage is TRBV7-2 and J usage is TRBJ2-4, with D hard to call. This CDR3 comprises 13 residues. V was shortened by 4 bases and J by 9 bases, with 13 bases between the two germline ends. Looked up from germline, CDR1 is SGHTA and CDR2 is FQGNSA. Here the CDR3 DNA reads TGTGCCAGCAGCTCGGCGGTGGTAACCATTCAGTACTTC. It translates to CASSSAVVTIQYF.

The chain links TRBV30 to TRBJ1-2; 7 bases line up with TRBD1. Germline-derived CDR1 and CDR2 are GTSNPN and SVGIG (reference sequence). Trimming at V came to 5 bases and at J to 4 bases, leaving 4 bases not matched to a gene. The CDR3 sequence is 12 residues long. The DNA for the CDR3 is TGTGCCTGGTGGGGGACAGCCTATGGCTACACCTTC. This translates into CAWWGTAYGYTF.